The text below deals with one TCR beta chain. The antigen is unknown. RNA extraction and reverse transcription yielded cDNA as sequencing template. This table comes from immunoSEQ multiplex PCR, and its TCRdb copy is limited to in-frame clones, with some not included. The profile covers around 160,000 clones, with over 80% appearing a single time and around 15% taken by the ten largest. This sample stems from a study of CD8+ T cells in alopecia areata. Study at large: Tofacitinib was taken orally by treated patients, and the dose was 5 to 10 mg twice daily. The study's findings and limits: In patients, TCRs were shared less clearly than in mice, and HLA may possibly be involved.

Germline assignment: CDR1 SGHTA and CDR2 FQGTGA. This CDR3 is 12 amino acids long. Deletions cut 3 bases from V and 7 bases from J, with 7 bases between. It was from alopecia areata patients that lesional scalp punch biopsies and peripheral blood were collected. The input for sequencing was CD8+ T cells sorted from blood, taken at week 0. The receptor was isolated from a human donor with alopecia areata. This chain connects TRBV7-3 to TRBJ2-1, with D uncertain. The CDR3 loop reads CASSLDRNEQFF. The CDR3 coding sequence is TGTGCCAGCAGCTTGGATAGGAATGAGCAGTTCTTC.